The rows below give T cell receptor beta chains drawn from one sample of a study of OX40 agonist ivuxolimab in advanced cancers. The repertoire was sequenced with immunoSEQ multiplex PCR; TCRdb's copy has only in-frame clones and lacks some. The data contain around 110,000 clones, just over 90% of them seen just once; the ten biggest clones take up 0.15% to 0.16%. Sample: CD4+ or CD8+ T cells sorted from blood, taken in a trial of the OX40 agonist ivuxolimab. These receptor sequences come from an adult with an advanced solid tumor such as melanoma, head and neck, liver or kidney cancer. The CDR3 runs from the conserved cysteine through the conserved F or W. The D gene is left open where the match is weak. The listing skips clone size in some rows; elsewhere it reads once, few, many or a size class.

j_gene: TRBJ2-1
d_gene: NA
v_gene: TRBV10-3
abundance: NA
CDR3nt: TGTGCCATCAGTGACGCAGGCCGGACAGTGCGAGGTGGCTCCTACAATGAGCAGTTCTTC
CDR3aa: CAISDAGRTVRGGSYNEQFF

j_gene: TRBJ2-7
d_gene: TRBD2
v_gene: TRBV14
abundance: NA
CDR3nt: TGTGCCAGCAGCCTAGCGGGAGGTGCCTACGAGCAGTACTTC
CDR3aa: CASSLAGGAYEQYF

j_gene: TRBJ1-2
d_gene: NA
v_gene: TRBV30
abundance: NA
CDR3nt: TGTGCCTGGAAACGACTACAGGGCAACTATGGCTACACCTTC
CDR3aa: CAWKRLQGNYGYTF

j_gene: TRBJ2-2
d_gene: TRBD1
v_gene: TRBV6-4
abundance: NA
CDR3nt: TGTGCCAGCGGCTCCGAGGGGGCGGCCGGGGAGCTGTTTTTT
CDR3aa: CASGSEGAAGELFF

j_gene: TRBJ1-1
d_gene: TRBD1
v_gene: TRBV19
abundance: NA
CDR3nt: TGTGCCAGTAGTACCAGACAGGGAGCAAGAAACACTGAAGCTTTCTTT
CDR3aa: CASSTRQGARNTEAFF

j_gene: TRBJ2-3
d_gene: NA
v_gene: TRBV5-1
abundance: NA
CDR3nt: TGCGCCAGCAGCCCTGGGACTTCCACAGATACGCAGTATTTT
CDR3aa: CASSPGTSTDTQYF

j_gene: TRBJ1-1
d_gene: NA
v_gene: TRBV27
abundance: NA
CDR3nt: TGTGCCAGCAGTAAGGGGCTGGGCACTGAAGCTTTCTTT
CDR3aa: CASSKGLGTEAFF

j_gene: TRBJ2-4
d_gene: NA
v_gene: TRBV7-3
abundance: NA
CDR3nt: TGTGCCAGCAGCTCCAGTCCCGGGACAAGTCTAGTGGCCAAAAACATTCAGTACTTC
CDR3aa: CASSSSPGTSLVAKNIQYF

j_gene: TRBJ2-1
d_gene: TRBD2
v_gene: TRBV7-2
abundance: NA
CDR3nt: TGTGCCAGCAGCCGACTAGCGGGGGGGCGGTACAATGAGCAGTTCTTC
CDR3aa: CASSRLAGGRYNEQFF

j_gene: TRBJ2-3
d_gene: NA
v_gene: TRBV7-9
abundance: NA
CDR3nt: TGTGCCAGCAGCCCGCGCGGCTTGGACTCCACAGATACGCAGTATTTT
CDR3aa: CASSPRGLDSTDTQYF

j_gene: TRBJ2-3
d_gene: NA
v_gene: TRBV27
abundance: NA
CDR3nt: TGTGCCAGCAGTTCGCTCCTCTTT
CDR3aa: CASSSLLF

j_gene: TRBJ2-3
d_gene: TRBD2
v_gene: TRBV19
abundance: NA
CDR3nt: TGTGCCAGCTGGGCGGTGGCGGGGGGCACAGATACGCAGTATTTT
CDR3aa: CASWAVAGGTDTQYF

j_gene: TRBJ2-1
d_gene: NA
v_gene: TRBV5-1
abundance: NA
CDR3nt: TGCGCCAGCAGTTTTTTCCAGGACTACAATGAGCAGTTCTTC
CDR3aa: CASSFFQDYNEQFF

j_gene: TRBJ2-3
d_gene: NA
v_gene: TRBV9
abundance: NA
CDR3nt: TGTGCCAGCAGCGCTAGAGGGAGCGGACAGACAGATACGCAGTATTTT
CDR3aa: CASSARGSGQTDTQYF

j_gene: TRBJ2-2
d_gene: TRBD1
v_gene: TRBV5-1
abundance: NA
CDR3nt: TGCGCCAGCAGCAGGTTACCGGGACAGGGGGCTGGCGGGGAGCTGTTTTTT
CDR3aa: CASSRLPGQGAGGELFF

j_gene: TRBJ1-1
d_gene: NA
v_gene: TRBV19
abundance: NA
CDR3nt: TGTGCCAGTACGGACCGGAACACTGAAGCTTTCTTT
CDR3aa: CASTDRNTEAFF

j_gene: TRBJ1-1
d_gene: TRBD1
v_gene: TRBV7-2
abundance: once
CDR3nt: TGTGCCAGCAGGAAGACAGGGATGAACACTGAAGCTTTCTTT
CDR3aa: CASRKTGMNTEAFF

j_gene: TRBJ2-7
d_gene: TRBD1
v_gene: TRBV18
abundance: NA
CDR3nt: TGTGCCAGCTCGTCCGGGACAGGGGCGCCCGAGCAGTACTTC
CDR3aa: CASSSGTGAPEQYF

j_gene: TRBJ1-3
d_gene: NA
v_gene: TRBV28
abundance: NA
CDR3nt: TGTGCCAGCAGTTTTATAGGAAGCTCTGGAAACACCATATATTTT
CDR3aa: CASSFIGSSGNTIYF

j_gene: TRBJ2-1
d_gene: TRBD1
v_gene: TRBV5-5
abundance: NA
CDR3nt: TGTGCCAGCAGCACGACAGGGGGAGGGATTGAGCAGTTCTTC
CDR3aa: CASSTTGGGIEQFF

j_gene: TRBJ2-7
d_gene: TRBD2
v_gene: TRBV5-1
abundance: NA
CDR3nt: TGCGCCAGCAGCTTGAGTGGCGGGGGGGTCTACGAGCAGTACTTC
CDR3aa: CASSLSGGGVYEQYF

j_gene: TRBJ1-4
d_gene: NA
v_gene: TRBV6-5
abundance: NA
CDR3nt: TGTGCCAGCAGATCCGGACCAACAACTAATGAAAAACTGTTTTTT
CDR3aa: CASRSGPTTNEKLFF

j_gene: TRBJ1-4
d_gene: NA
v_gene: TRBV6-5
abundance: NA
CDR3nt: TGTGCCAGCAGTTACCAAGGGTCCATCGAGGAAAAACTGTTTTTT
CDR3aa: CASSYQGSIEEKLFF

j_gene: TRBJ2-3
d_gene: TRBD2
v_gene: TRBV7-8
abundance: NA
CDR3nt: TGTGCCAGCAGCCGCAGGACTAGCGGGAAAGATACGCAGTATTTT
CDR3aa: CASSRRTSGKDTQYF

j_gene: TRBJ1-1
d_gene: NA
v_gene: TRBV5-1
abundance: NA
CDR3nt: TGCGCCAGCAGCTTGGAGGGTTTTACTGAAGCTTTCTTT
CDR3aa: CASSLEGFTEAFF

j_gene: TRBJ2-2
d_gene: TRBD2
v_gene: TRBV2
abundance: once
CDR3nt: TGTGCCAGCAGTGACGGGAGCGGGGGGCCCACCGGGGAGCTGTTTTTT
CDR3aa: CASSDGSGGPTGELFF

j_gene: TRBJ2-3
d_gene: TRBD1
v_gene: TRBV6-1
abundance: NA
CDR3nt: TGTGCCAGCAGTCCGGGACAGGTGGCAGATACGCAGTATTTT
CDR3aa: CASSPGQVADTQYF

j_gene: TRBJ2-4
d_gene: NA
v_gene: TRBV5-1
abundance: NA
CDR3nt: TGCGCCAGCAGCTCGGACCTCGGGAACATTCAGTACTTC
CDR3aa: CASSSDLGNIQYF

j_gene: TRBJ2-3
d_gene: NA
v_gene: TRBV5-4
abundance: NA
CDR3nt: TGTGCCAGCAGCTTCGGGGCCGCTAGCACAGATACGCAGTATTTT
CDR3aa: CASSFGAASTDTQYF

j_gene: TRBJ2-5
d_gene: NA
v_gene: TRBV7-6
abundance: NA
CDR3nt: TGTGCCAGCAGCTCGAATCCCCCGGGGTTCCAAGAGACCCAGTACTTC
CDR3aa: CASSSNPPGFQETQYF

j_gene: TRBJ2-5
d_gene: TRBD1
v_gene: TRBV28
abundance: NA
CDR3nt: TGTGCCAGCAGCCCGACAGGGGTCTTCCAAGAGACCCAGTACTTC
CDR3aa: CASSPTGVFQETQYF

j_gene: TRBJ2-3
d_gene: NA
v_gene: TRBV4-2
abundance: NA
CDR3nt: TGTGCCAGCAGCCCAGACAGCTTCCCAAGCACAGATACGCAGTATTTT
CDR3aa: CASSPDSFPSTDTQYF

j_gene: TRBJ2-5
d_gene: NA
v_gene: TRBV7-9
abundance: NA
CDR3nt: TGTGCCAGCAGCCCTCCCCTGATCCGAGAGACCCAGTACTTC
CDR3aa: CASSPPLIRETQYF

j_gene: TRBJ2-6
d_gene: TRBD1
v_gene: TRBV5-1
abundance: NA
CDR3nt: TGCGCCAGCAGCCGGGACAGGCGTTCTGGGGCCAACGTCCTGACTTTC
CDR3aa: CASSRDRRSGANVLTF

j_gene: TRBJ2-6
d_gene: NA
v_gene: TRBV19
abundance: NA
CDR3nt: TGTGCCAGTAGTGCCCGACAGTACTCTGGGGCCAACGTCCTGACTTTC
CDR3aa: CASSARQYSGANVLTF

j_gene: TRBJ2-1
d_gene: NA
v_gene: TRBV2
abundance: once
CDR3nt: TGTGCCAGCACCCTGGCCTCGTCCTACAATGAGCAGTTCTTC
CDR3aa: CASTLASSYNEQFF

j_gene: TRBJ2-7
d_gene: TRBD2
v_gene: TRBV5-1
abundance: NA
CDR3nt: TGCGCCAGCAGCATGACTAGCGGGTCCTACGAGCAGTACTTC
CDR3aa: CASSMTSGSYEQYF

j_gene: TRBJ2-2
d_gene: NA
v_gene: TRBV4-2
abundance: NA
CDR3nt: TGTGCCAGCAGCCGCAGGGGCCCACAGAGAACCGGGGAGCTGTTTTTT
CDR3aa: CASSRRGPQRTGELFF

j_gene: TRBJ2-1
d_gene: TRBD2
v_gene: TRBV18
abundance: NA
CDR3nt: TGTGCCAGCTCACCGACTAAGCGGGGTTTCAATGAGCAGTTCTTC
CDR3aa: CASSPTKRGFNEQFF

j_gene: TRBJ1-4
d_gene: NA
v_gene: TRBV19
abundance: NA
CDR3nt: TGTGCCAGTAGTATGGTCCAGGTTCAGGAAAAACTGTTTTTT
CDR3aa: CASSMVQVQEKLFF

j_gene: TRBJ1-2
d_gene: TRBD1
v_gene: TRBV2
abundance: NA
CDR3nt: TGTGCCAGCAGGGGGGACAGTGCGTTCTATGGCTACACCTTC
CDR3aa: CASRGDSAFYGYTF

j_gene: TRBJ2-7
d_gene: TRBD1
v_gene: TRBV5-4
abundance: NA
CDR3nt: TGTGCCAGCACCCCGGGCGGGGGTCCGGGGACAGGGGGCTACGAGCAGTACTTC
CDR3aa: CASTPGGGPGTGGYEQYF

j_gene: TRBJ1-3
d_gene: TRBD1
v_gene: TRBV28
abundance: NA
CDR3nt: TGTGCCAGCACCCTGGACAGGCGAAACACCATATATTTT
CDR3aa: CASTLDRRNTIYF

j_gene: TRBJ1-1
d_gene: TRBD1
v_gene: TRBV11-2
abundance: NA
CDR3nt: TGTGCCAACAGTTTCAGGGGGCGCGCTGAAGCTTTCTTT
CDR3aa: CANSFRGRAEAFF

j_gene: TRBJ2-3
d_gene: TRBD2
v_gene: TRBV5-4
abundance: NA
CDR3nt: TGTGCCAGCACCTCTCGGACTAGCGGGGTACGAACAGATACGCAGTATTTT
CDR3aa: CASTSRTSGVRTDTQYF

j_gene: TRBJ2-7
d_gene: TRBD2
v_gene: TRBV28
abundance: NA
CDR3nt: TGTGCCAGCAGTTCCCCCGGCGGGGGACGCTCCTACGAGCAGTACTTC
CDR3aa: CASSSPGGGRSYEQYF

j_gene: TRBJ2-6
d_gene: NA
v_gene: TRBV7-2
abundance: NA
CDR3nt: TGTGCCAGCAGCTTAGACCTTTGGGGGTTTGGTGGGGCCAACGTCCTGACTTTC
CDR3aa: CASSLDLWGFGGANVLTF